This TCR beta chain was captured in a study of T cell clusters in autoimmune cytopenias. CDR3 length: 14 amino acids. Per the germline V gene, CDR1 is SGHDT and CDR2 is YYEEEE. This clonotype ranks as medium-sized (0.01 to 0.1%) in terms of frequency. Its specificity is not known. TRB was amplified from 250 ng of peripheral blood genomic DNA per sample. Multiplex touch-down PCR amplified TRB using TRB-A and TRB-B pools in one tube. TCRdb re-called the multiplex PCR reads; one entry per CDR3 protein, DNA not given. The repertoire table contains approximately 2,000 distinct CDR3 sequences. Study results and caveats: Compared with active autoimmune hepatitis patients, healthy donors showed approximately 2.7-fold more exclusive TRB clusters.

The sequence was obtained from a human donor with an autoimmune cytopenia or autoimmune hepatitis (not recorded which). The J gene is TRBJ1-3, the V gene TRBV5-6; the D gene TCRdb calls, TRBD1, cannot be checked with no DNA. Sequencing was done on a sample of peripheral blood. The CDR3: CASSPGLSENTIYF.